This T cell receptor beta chain was found in a study of technical replicates of blood from a few donors. Sequencing used immunoSEQ multiplex PCR; TCRdb keeps in-frame clones, though not all of them. The top ten hold roughly 0.23% of the sample, which has about 98,000 clones, under 97% seen once. This CDR3 has 14 amino acids. Trimming removed 4 bases from V and 5 bases from J, with 14 bases in between. Germline V gives CDR1 GTSNPN, CDR2 SVGIG (reference sequence). This chain uses TRBV30 with TRBJ1-4; D call uncertain. The sample comprised T cells isolated from PBMCs. The receptor was isolated from a human donor in good health. CDR3 nucleotide sequence: TGTGCCTGGACCGGAGGTTCGGGAAATGAAAAACTGTTTTTT. Its protein is CAWTGGSGNEKLFF.